This T cell receptor beta chain was found in a study of blood T cell repertoires in COVID-19. The overall study: The United States, Italy and Spain supplied acute and convalescent COVID-19 samples.

How the authors handled the data: Cell counts per sample came from amplifying reference gene primers. Method: immunoSEQ multiplex PCR; TCRdb's copy keeps in-frame clones and lacks some. That table furnishes V, J and clone size, whereas the DNA furnished D and trimming. The table has approximately 230,000 clones, just over 85% seen once. V was pared by 6 bases and J by 9 bases, with 15 bases between. The CDR3 runs to 13 residues. From germline, CDR1 is MNHNS and CDR2 SASEGT. Recruitment covered roughly 22 US areas and drew participants whose ages spanned roughly 18 to 100 years. Grouping used clinical history reported by participants in a survey and questionnaire.

Sequenced sample: PBMCs or T cells enriched from blood (not recorded which). This rearrangement joins TRBV6-1 to TRBJ2-1, with a weak D call TRBD2 (6 bases). The sequence came from a woman between 45 and 65 years old with acute COVID-19. CDR3 protein: CASRSKLASEQFF. Here the CDR3 DNA reads TGTGCCAGCAGGTCTAAACTAGCATCTGAGCAGTTCTTC.